The sequence of this T cell receptor beta chain was determined in a study of cytomegalovirus exposure and HLA in healthy donors. Turning to this clone: Its antigen is unidentified.

Whole-study findings and limits: Confirmation in vitro established that a few CMV-associated chains were specific for CMV antigens. The authors listed roughly 150 TCR beta chains as cytomegalovirus-associated.

The donors were in the approximately 120-subject validation cohort, distinct from the roughly 720-subject first cohort. The assay was immunoSEQ multiplex PCR, and TCRdb's table has in-frame clones only and misses some. Among tens of thousands of clones listed, approximately 95% were seen once. The TCR was taken from a man between 18 and 35 years old in good health and CMV-seropositive. The sequenced sample was PBMCs.

The CDR3 DNA sequence: TGTGCCAGCAGCCTGGGACAGGTCAGCACAGATACGCAGTATTTT. Amino acids: CASSLGQVSTDTQYF. The chain carries TRBV7-2 and TRBJ2-3; 8 bases fit TRBD1. This CDR3 is 15 amino acids long. Germline-derived CDR1 and CDR2 are SGHTA and FQGNSA. Germline trimming cut 5 bases from V and 0 bases from J; bases unmatched to any gene: 4.